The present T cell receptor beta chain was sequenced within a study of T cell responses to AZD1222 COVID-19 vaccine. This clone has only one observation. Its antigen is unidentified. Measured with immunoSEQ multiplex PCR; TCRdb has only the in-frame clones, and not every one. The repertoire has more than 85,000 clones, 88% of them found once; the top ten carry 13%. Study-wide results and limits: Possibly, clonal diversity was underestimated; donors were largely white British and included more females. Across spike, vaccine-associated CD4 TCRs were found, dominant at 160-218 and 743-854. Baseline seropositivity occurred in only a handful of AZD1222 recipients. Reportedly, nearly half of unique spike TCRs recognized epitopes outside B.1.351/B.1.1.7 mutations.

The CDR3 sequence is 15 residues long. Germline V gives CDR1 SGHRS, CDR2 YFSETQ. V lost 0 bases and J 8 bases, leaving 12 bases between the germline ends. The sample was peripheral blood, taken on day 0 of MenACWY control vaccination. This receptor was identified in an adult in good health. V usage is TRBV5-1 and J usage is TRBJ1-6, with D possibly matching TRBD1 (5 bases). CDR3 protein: CASSLGGGVDSPLHF. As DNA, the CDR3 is TGCGCCAGCAGCTTGGGTGGAGGGGTCGATTCACCCCTCCACTTT.